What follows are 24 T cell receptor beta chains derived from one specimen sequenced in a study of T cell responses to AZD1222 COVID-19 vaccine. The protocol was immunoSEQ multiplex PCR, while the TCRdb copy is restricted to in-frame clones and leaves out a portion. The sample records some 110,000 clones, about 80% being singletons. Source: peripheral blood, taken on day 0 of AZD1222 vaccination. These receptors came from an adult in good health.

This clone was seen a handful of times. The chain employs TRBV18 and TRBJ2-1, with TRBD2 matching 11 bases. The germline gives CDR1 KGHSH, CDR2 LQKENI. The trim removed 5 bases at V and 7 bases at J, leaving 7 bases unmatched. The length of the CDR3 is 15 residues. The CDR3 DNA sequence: TGTGCCAGCTCAGTTACTAGCGGGAGTGTTAATGAGCAGTTCTTC. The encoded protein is CASSVTSGSVNEQFF.

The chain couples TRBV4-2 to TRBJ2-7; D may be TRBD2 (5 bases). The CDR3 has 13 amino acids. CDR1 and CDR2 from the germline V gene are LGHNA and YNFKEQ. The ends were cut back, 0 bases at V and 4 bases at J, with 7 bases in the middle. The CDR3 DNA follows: TGTGCCAGCAGCCAAGAGAGGGTTTACGAGCAGTACTTC. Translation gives CASSQERVYEQYF.

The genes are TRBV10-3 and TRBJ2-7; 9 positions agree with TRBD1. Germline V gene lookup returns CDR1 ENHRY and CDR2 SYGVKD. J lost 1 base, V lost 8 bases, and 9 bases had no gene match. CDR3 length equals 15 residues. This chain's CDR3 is CAIASGTGLSYEQYF. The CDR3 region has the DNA TGTGCCATCGCTTCCGGGACAGGGCTATCCTACGAGCAGTACTTC.

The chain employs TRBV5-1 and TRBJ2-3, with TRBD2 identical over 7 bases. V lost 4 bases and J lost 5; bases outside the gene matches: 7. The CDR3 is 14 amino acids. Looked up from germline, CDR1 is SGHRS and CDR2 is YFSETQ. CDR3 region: CASSMGGVGDTQYF. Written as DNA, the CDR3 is TGCGCCAGCAGCATGGGAGGGGTGGGAGATACGCAGTATTTT. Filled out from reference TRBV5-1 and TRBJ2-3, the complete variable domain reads KAGVTQTPRYLIKTRGQQVTLSCSPISGHRSVSWYQQTPGQGLQFLFEYFSETQRNKGNFPGRFSGRQFSNSRSEMNVSTLELGDSALYLCASSMGGVGDTQYFGPGTRLTVL.

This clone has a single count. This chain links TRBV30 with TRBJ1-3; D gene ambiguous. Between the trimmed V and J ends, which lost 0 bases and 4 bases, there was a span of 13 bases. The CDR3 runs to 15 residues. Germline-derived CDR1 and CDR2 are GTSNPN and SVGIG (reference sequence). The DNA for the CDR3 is TGTGCCTGGAGTGTGGGGAGCGCTTCGGGAAACACCATATATTTT. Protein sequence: CAWSVGSASGNTIYF.

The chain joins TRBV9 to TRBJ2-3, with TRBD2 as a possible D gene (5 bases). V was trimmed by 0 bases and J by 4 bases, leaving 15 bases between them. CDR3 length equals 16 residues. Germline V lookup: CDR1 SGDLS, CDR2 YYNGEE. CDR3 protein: CASSVGFGLGADTQYF. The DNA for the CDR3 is TGTGCCAGCAGCGTAGGATTTGGATTGGGAGCAGATACGCAGTATTTT.

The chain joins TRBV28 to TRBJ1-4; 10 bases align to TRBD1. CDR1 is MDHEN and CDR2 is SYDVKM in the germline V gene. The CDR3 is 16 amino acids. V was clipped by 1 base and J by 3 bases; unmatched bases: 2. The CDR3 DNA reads TGTGCCAGCAGTTTATCGGGACAGGGGTCTAATGAAAAACTGTTTTTT. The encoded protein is CASSLSGQGSNEKLFF.

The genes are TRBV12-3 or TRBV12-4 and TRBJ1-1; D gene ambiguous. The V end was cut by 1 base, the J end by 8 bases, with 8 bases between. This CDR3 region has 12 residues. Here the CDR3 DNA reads TGTGCCAGCAGTTTAGGAGGGCGGGAAGCTTTCTTT. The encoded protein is CASSLGGREAFF.

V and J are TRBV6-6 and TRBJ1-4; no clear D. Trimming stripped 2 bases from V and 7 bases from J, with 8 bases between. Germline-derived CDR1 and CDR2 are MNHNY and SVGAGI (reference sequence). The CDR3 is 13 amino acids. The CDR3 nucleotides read TGTGCCAGCAGTTACGGGTTGGGTGAAAAACTGTTTTTT. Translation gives CASSYGLGEKLFF.

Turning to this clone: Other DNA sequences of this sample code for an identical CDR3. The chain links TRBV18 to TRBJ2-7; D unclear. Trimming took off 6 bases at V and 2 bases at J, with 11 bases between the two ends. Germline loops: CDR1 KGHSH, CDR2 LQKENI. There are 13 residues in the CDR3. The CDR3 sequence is CASSPGHTYEQYF. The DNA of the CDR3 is TGTGCCAGCTCCCCGGGCCATACCTACGAGCAGTACTTC.

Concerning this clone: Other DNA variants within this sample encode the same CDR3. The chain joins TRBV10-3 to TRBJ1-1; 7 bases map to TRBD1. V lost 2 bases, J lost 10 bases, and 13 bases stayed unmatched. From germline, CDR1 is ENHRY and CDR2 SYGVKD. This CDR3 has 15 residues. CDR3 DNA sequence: TGTGCCATCAGTGAGGTCGAAGGGCAGGGGGGGGGAGCTTTCTTT. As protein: CAISEVEGQGGGAFF.

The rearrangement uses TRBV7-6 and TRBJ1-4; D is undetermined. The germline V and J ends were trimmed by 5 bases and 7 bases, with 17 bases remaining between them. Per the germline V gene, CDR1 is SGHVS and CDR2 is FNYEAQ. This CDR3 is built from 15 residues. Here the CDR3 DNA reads TGTGCCAGCAGCCTGGGCCCCGTAAGGAGTGAAAAACTGTTTTTT. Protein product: CASSLGPVRSEKLFF.

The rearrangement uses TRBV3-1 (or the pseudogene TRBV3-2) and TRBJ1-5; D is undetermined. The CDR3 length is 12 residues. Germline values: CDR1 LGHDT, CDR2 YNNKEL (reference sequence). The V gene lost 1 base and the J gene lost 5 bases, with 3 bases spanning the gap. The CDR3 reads CASSQADQPQHF. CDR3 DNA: TGTGCCAGCAGCCAAGCGGATCAGCCCCAGCATTTT.

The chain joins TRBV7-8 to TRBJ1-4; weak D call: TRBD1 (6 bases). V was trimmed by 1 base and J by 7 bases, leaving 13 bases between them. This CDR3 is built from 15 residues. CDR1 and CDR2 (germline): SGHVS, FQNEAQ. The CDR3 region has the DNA TGTGCCAGCAGCTTAGATCAGGGGCAGGGTGAAAAACTGTTTTTT. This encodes CASSLDQGQGEKLFF.

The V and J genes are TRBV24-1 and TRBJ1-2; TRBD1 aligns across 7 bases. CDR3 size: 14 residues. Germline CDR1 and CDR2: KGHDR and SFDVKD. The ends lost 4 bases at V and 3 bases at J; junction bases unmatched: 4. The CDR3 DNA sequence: TGTGCCACCAGTGACACGGACAGGTACTATGGCTACACCTTC. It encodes CATSDTDRYYGYTF.

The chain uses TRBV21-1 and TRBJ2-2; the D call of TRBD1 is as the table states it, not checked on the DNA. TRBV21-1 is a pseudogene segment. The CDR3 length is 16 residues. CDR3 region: CASSNWRQGSTGELFF. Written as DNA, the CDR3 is TGTGCCAGCAGCAATTGGCGACAGGGGAGCACCGGGGAGCTGTTTTTT.

CDR3 bases: TGTGCCAGCATCGGAGGGTACCCGTACCAAGAGACCCAGTACTTC. As protein: CASIGGYPYQETQYF. The chain uses TRBV28 and TRBJ2-5; D possibly corresponds to TRBD2 (6 bases). Germline CDR1 reads MDHEN; CDR2 reads SYDVKM. V lost 7 bases and J lost 0, with 15 bases in between. This CDR3 is built from 15 residues.

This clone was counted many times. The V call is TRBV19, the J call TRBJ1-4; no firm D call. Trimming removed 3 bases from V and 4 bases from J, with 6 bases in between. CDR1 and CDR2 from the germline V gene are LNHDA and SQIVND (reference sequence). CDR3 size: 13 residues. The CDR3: CASSIQHNEKLFF. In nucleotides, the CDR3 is TGTGCCAGTAGTATTCAACATAATGAAAAACTGTTTTTT. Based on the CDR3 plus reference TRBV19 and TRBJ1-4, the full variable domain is DGGITQSPKYLFRKEGQNVTLSCEQNLNHDAMYWYRQDPGQGLRLIYYSQIVNDFQKGDIAEGYSVSREKKESFPLTVTSAQKNPTAFYLCASSIQHNEKLFFGSGTQLSVL.

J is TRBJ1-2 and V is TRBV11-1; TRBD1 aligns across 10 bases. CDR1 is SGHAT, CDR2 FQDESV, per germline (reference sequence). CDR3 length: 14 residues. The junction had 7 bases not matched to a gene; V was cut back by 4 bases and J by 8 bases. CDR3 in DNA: TGTGCCAGCAGCTCGAGACAGGGGGCAAAAGGCTACACCTTC. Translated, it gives CASSSRQGAKGYTF.

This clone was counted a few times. CDR3 residues: CASSNNPRGDGYTF. The CDR3 bases are TGTGCCAGCAGCAATAATCCCAGGGGGGATGGCTACACCTTC. V gene TRBV27 combines with J gene TRBJ1-2; the match to TRBD1 covers 7 bases. The V and J ends lost 6 bases and 6 bases, in that order; junction bases with no gene match: 10. The CDR3 consists of 14 residues. Germline assignment: CDR1 MNHEY and CDR2 SMNVEV (reference sequence).

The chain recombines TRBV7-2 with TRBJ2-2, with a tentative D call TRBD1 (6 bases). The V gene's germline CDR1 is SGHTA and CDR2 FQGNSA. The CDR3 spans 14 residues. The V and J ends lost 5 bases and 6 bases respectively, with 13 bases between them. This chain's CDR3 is CASSLNTGPGELFF. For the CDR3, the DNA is TGTGCCAGCAGCCTCAATACAGGGCCCGGGGAGCTGTTTTTT.

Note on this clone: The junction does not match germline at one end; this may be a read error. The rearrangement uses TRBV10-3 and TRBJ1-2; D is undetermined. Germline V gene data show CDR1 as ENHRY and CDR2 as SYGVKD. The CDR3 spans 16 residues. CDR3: CAISESTSSSLAPSNF. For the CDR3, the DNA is TGTGCCATCAGCGAGAGCACTAGTAGCTCCCTCGCGCCCTCAAACTTC.

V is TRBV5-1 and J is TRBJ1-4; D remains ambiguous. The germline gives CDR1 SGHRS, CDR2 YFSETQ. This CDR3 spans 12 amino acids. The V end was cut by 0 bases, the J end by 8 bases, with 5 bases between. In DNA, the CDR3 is TGCGCCAGCAGCTTGGAACGCGAAAAACTGTTTTTT. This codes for CASSLEREKLFF.

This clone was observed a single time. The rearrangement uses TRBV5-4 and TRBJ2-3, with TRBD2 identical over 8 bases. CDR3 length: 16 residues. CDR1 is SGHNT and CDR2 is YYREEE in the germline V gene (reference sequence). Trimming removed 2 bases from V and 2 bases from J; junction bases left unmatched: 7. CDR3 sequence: CASSFRTSTITDTQYF. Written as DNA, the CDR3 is TGTGCCAGCAGCTTTAGGACTAGCACCATCACAGATACGCAGTATTTT.